A single sample gave rise to the 29 T cell receptor beta chains below, sequenced in a study of OX40 agonist ivuxolimab in advanced cancers. Sequenced by immunoSEQ multiplex PCR; TCRdb stores in-frame clones only, minus some. Of roughly 69,000 clones in the sample, about 89% are singletons; the top ten hold more than 3.5%. Material: CD4+ or CD8+ T cells sorted from blood, obtained in a trial of the OX40 agonist ivuxolimab. These receptors all stem from an adult with an advanced solid tumor such as melanoma, head and neck, liver or kidney cancer.

The gene calls are TRBV11-3 and TRBJ2-5; D is unresolved. Deletions cut 3 bases from V and 2 bases from J, with 1 base between. Germline CDR1 is SGHNT and CDR2 is YENEEA. The CDR3 runs to 11 residues. The CDR3 coding sequence is TGTGCCAGCAGCTTTCAAGAGACCCAGTACTTC. This translates into CASSFQETQYF.

The chain uses TRBV15 and TRBJ1-2; D not certain. There are 14 residues in the CDR3. The V gene lost 5 bases and the J gene lost 1 base, with 11 bases spanning the gap. CDR1 and CDR2 from the germline V gene are LNHNV and YYDKDF (reference sequence). The CDR3 spells CATSPLGFNYGYTF. Written as DNA, the CDR3 is TGTGCCACCAGCCCCCTAGGTTTTAACTATGGCTACACCTTC.

V gene TRBV5-6 combines with J gene TRBJ1-1, with D unclear. V lost 0 bases and J 0 bases, leaving 12 bases between the germline ends. The CDR3 sequence is 16 residues long. The germline gives CDR1 SGHDT, CDR2 YYEEEE. DNA of the CDR3: TGTGCCAGCAGCTTGGTGTACAGCCTCATGAACACTGAAGCTTTCTTT. Protein product: CASSLVYSLMNTEAFF.

This sequence joins TRBV15 and TRBJ2-1, with 10 bases fitting TRBD2. CDR1 is LNHNV, CDR2 YYDKDF, per germline (reference sequence). Trimming removed 0 bases from V and 0 bases from J; junction bases left unmatched: 11. The length of the CDR3 is 20 residues. The CDR3 reads CATSRDRVAGGTSSYNEQFF. CDR3 nucleotide sequence: TGTGCCACCAGCAGAGATAGAGTAGCGGGAGGTACCAGCTCCTACAATGAGCAGTTCTTC.

This chain uses TRBV10-3 with TRBJ2-2, with TRBD2 matching 7 bases. The germline CDR1 and CDR2 sequences are ENHRY and SYGVKD. This CDR3 comprises 16 residues. Germline trimming cut 0 bases from V and 6 bases from J; bases unmatched to any gene: 7. Written as DNA, the CDR3 is TGTGCCATCAGTGAGTCCCCAGGTGCGGGGGCCGGGGAGCTGTTTTTT. As protein: CAISESPGAGAGELFF.

The chain joins TRBV11-3 to TRBJ1-1; D is undetermined. The ends were cut back, 2 bases at V and 1 base at J, with 8 bases in the middle. The CDR3 covers 14 residues. Germline-derived CDR1 and CDR2 are SGHNT and YENEEA. CDR3 in amino acids: CASSLMEANTEAFF. The CDR3 bases are TGTGCCAGCAGCTTAATGGAGGCGAACACTGAAGCTTTCTTT.

For this clone: This sample also contains other DNA sequences that code for the same CDR3. The chain uses TRBV7-2 and TRBJ2-7; unclear D gene. CDR1 is SGHTA and CDR2 is FQGNSA in the germline V gene. The CDR3 is 12 amino acids. V gave up 1 base and J gave up 6 bases, with 7 bases separating them. The CDR3: CASSLDLSEQYF. CDR3 DNA: TGTGCCAGCAGCTTAGACCTCTCCGAGCAGTACTTC.

The gene calls are TRBV15 and TRBJ2-3; 9 bases line up with TRBD2. Germline values: CDR1 LNHNV, CDR2 YYDKDF (reference sequence). This CDR3 contains 17 residues. With 0 bases clipped from V and 3 bases from J, the junction kept 7 bases outside the gene matches. As DNA, the CDR3 is TGTGCCACCAGCAGAGAAGGTCTAGCGGGGACGACAGATACGCAGTATTTT. Residues: CATSREGLAGTTDTQYF. Combining the CDR3 with reference TRBV15 and TRBJ2-3 gives the whole variable domain DAMVIQNPRYQVTQFGKPVTLSCSQTLNHNVMYWYQQKSSQAPKLLFHYYDKDFNNEADTPDNFQSRRPNTSFCFLDIRSPGLGDTAMYLCATSREGLAGTTDTQYFGPGTRLTVL.

The chain is built from TRBV11-3 and TRBJ2-7; the match to TRBD1 covers 7 bases. Trimming took 5 bases from V and 5 from J; bases not matched to a gene: 3. Germline V gene data show CDR1 as SGHNT and CDR2 as YENEEA. This CDR3 has 12 amino acids. The chain's CDR3 is CASSRQGHEQYF. The CDR3 DNA reads as TGTGCCAGCAGCCGACAGGGCCACGAGCAGTACTTC.

V gene TRBV27 combines with J gene TRBJ2-3, with unresolved D. The CDR3 has 13 residues. The V gene lost 5 bases and the J gene lost 3 bases, with 9 bases spanning the gap. The germline gives CDR1 MNHEY, CDR2 SMNVEV (reference sequence). The CDR3 region is CASSPSSTDTQYF. The CDR3 bases are TGTGCCAGCAGTCCCAGTAGTACAGATACGCAGTATTTT.

V is TRBV5-1 and J is TRBJ2-1; tentative D call: TRBD1 (6 bases). CDR3 size: 14 residues. Germline-derived CDR1 and CDR2 are SGHRS and YFSETQ. V was clipped by 6 bases and J by 0 bases, with 10 bases between them. The CDR3 nucleotides are TGCGCCAGCAATGTAGGGGGCTCCTACAATGAGCAGTTCTTC. Its translation: CASNVGGSYNEQFF.

V and J are TRBV4-2 and TRBJ2-5, with D hard to call. The germline V gene encodes CDR1 LGHNA and CDR2 YNFKEQ. Trimming removed 2 bases from V and 5 bases from J, with 15 bases in between. The CDR3 totals 15 residues. The CDR3 protein is CASSQFSSGWETQYF. The DNA of the CDR3 is TGTGCCAGCAGCCAATTTTCCTCGGGCTGGGAGACCCAGTACTTC.

This clone was seen just once. The chain couples TRBV9 to TRBJ1-3, with 8 bases identical to TRBD1. This CDR3 has 14 residues. Germline values: CDR1 SGDLS, CDR2 YYNGEE. V lost 3 bases and J lost 8; bases outside the gene matches: 7. The CDR3 DNA follows: TGTGCCAGCAGCGCGGGGACAGGAGGAGACACCATATATTTT. It translates to CASSAGTGGDTIYF.

This chain connects TRBV28 to TRBJ2-7, with D tentatively TRBD1 (6 bases). V lost 2 bases to trimming and J lost 2 bases, with 13 bases between them. The CDR3 has 15 amino acids. In germline, CDR1 is MDHEN, CDR2 SYDVKM. The CDR3 coding sequence is TGTGCCAGCAGTTTAAGAACAGGGTACGCCTACGAGCAGTACTTC. Translation: CASSLRTGYAYEQYF.

The V and J genes are TRBV5-6 and TRBJ2-3; no clear D gene. Looked up from germline, CDR1 is SGHDT and CDR2 is YYEEEE. The V gene lost 4 bases and the J gene lost 2 bases, with 11 bases spanning the gap. This CDR3 contains 14 residues. DNA of the CDR3: TGTGCCAGCAGCCCACCAAACCCCACAGATACGCAGTATTTT. Translation gives CASSPPNPTDTQYF.

About this clone itself: The junction departs from germline at one end; a sequencing error may be responsible. The V call is TRBV6-1, the J call TRBJ1-3; no definite D call. In germline, CDR1 is MNHNS, CDR2 SASEGT. This CDR3 contains 13 residues. This chain's CDR3 is CASSVTGPALIHF. CDR3 in DNA: TGTGCCAGCAGCGTTACCGGGCCAGCTCTTATCCATTTT.

The gene calls are TRBV7-9 and TRBJ1-1; no clear D. The V end lost 1 base, the J end lost 3 bases, and 9 bases lay between the germline ends. This CDR3 has 14 amino acids. CDR1 is SEHNR, CDR2 FQNEAQ, per germline (reference sequence). For the CDR3, the DNA is TGTGCCAGCAGCTTAGGAACGGTATACACTGAAGCTTTCTTT. Translated, it gives CASSLGTVYTEAFF.

This clone occurred once. The rearrangement uses TRBV7-6 and TRBJ2-1, with 7 bases matching TRBD1. V lost 3 bases, J lost 4 bases, and 9 bases stayed unmatched. The CDR3 sequence is 16 residues long. Germline V gene sequence: CDR1 SGHVS, CDR2 FNYEAQ. The CDR3 reads CASSLGSRDSYNEQFF. The CDR3 bases are TGTGCCAGCAGCTTGGGGAGCCGGGACAGTTACAATGAGCAGTTCTTC.

V and J are TRBV19 and TRBJ2-6; tentatively, D is TRBD1 (6 bases). This CDR3 region has 17 residues. CDR1 is LNHDA and CDR2 is SQIVND in the germline V gene (reference sequence). Trimming removed 1 base from V and 0 bases from J, with 10 bases in between. The CDR3 nucleotides read TGTGCCAGTAGTATAGGCAGGGGCCGCTCTGGGGCCAACGTCCTGACTTTC. Amino acids: CASSIGRGRSGANVLTF.

This clone has only a few counts. This chain links TRBV30 with TRBJ1-2, with D uncertain. In germline, CDR1 is GTSNPN, CDR2 SVGIG (reference sequence). The CDR3 is 12 residues long. Trimming took 2 bases from V and 4 from J, leaving 8 bases between them. CDR3 nucleotide sequence: TGTGCCTGGAGTCGGGTGACCTATGGCTACACCTTC. Its translation: CAWSRVTYGYTF. Filled out from reference TRBV30 and TRBJ1-2, the complete variable domain reads SQTIHQWPATLVQPVGSPLSLECTVEGTSNPNLYWYRQAAGRGLQLLFYSVGIGQISSEVPQNLSASRPQDRQFILSSKKLLLSDSGFYLCAWSRVTYGYTFGSGTRLTVV.

The J gene is TRBJ1-2, the V gene TRBV28; D is perhaps TRBD1 (6 bases). CDR1 MDHEN and CDR2 SYDVKM come from the germline V gene. CDR3 length: 13 residues. Trimming stripped 2 bases from V and 7 bases from J, with 11 bases between. The CDR3 is CASSLGTPSGYTF. The DNA for the CDR3 is TGTGCCAGCAGTTTAGGGACACCCTCTGGCTACACCTTC.

The chain has TRBV7-3 and TRBJ1-2; TRBD1 agrees at 8 bases. Germline V CDR1 and CDR2: SGHTA, FQGTGA. This CDR3 has 12 amino acids. V lost 5 bases and J lost 11; bases outside the gene matches: 7. The CDR3 DNA follows: TGTGCCAGCAGCCCCCGACAGGGGTGGTACACCTTC. It translates to CASSPRQGWYTF.

This chain joins TRBV11-3 and TRBJ2-2, with TRBD1 matching over 11 bases. This CDR3 has 15 residues. The ends lost 5 bases at V and 4 bases at J; junction bases unmatched: 3. The germline gives CDR1 SGHNT, CDR2 YENEEA. For the CDR3, the DNA is TGTGCCAGCAGCCCGGGACAGGGGGGCACCGGGGAGCTGTTTTTT. It codes for CASSPGQGGTGELFF.

This chain uses TRBV13 with TRBJ2-7; D is possibly TRBD1 (7 bases). This CDR3 contains 14 residues. CDR1 and CDR2 from the germline V gene are PRHDT and FYEKMQ (reference sequence). Trimming left V 6 bases short and J 3 bases short, with 15 bases between. As DNA, the CDR3 is TGTGCCAGCAGTAGGAGGGACAGCCACTACGAGCAGTACTTC. Translating it yields CASSRRDSHYEQYF.

This rearrangement joins TRBV19 to TRBJ1-1; tentatively, D is TRBD1 (6 bases). The CDR3 runs to 15 residues. Trimming cost V 7 bases and J 6 bases, with 21 bases left between them. Germline CDR1 reads LNHDA; CDR2 reads SQIVND (reference sequence). The CDR3 nucleotides are TGTGCCAGTACCTCATTTGTGGGGGGGCGGCCTGAAGCTTTCTTT. It codes for CASTSFVGGRPEAFF. Drawing the rest from reference TRBV19 and TRBJ1-1, the complete variable domain is DGGITQSPKYLFRKEGQNVTLSCEQNLNHDAMYWYRQDPGQGLRLIYYSQIVNDFQKGDIAEGYSVSREKKESFPLTVTSAQKNPTAFYLCASTSFVGGRPEAFFGQGTRLTVV.

The chain uses TRBV6-1 and TRBJ1-1; TRBD1 might be the D (6 bases). Germline CDR1 and CDR2: MNHNS and SASEGT. This CDR3 contains 13 residues. V lost 4 bases and J 2 bases, leaving 8 bases between the germline ends. This chain's CDR3 is CASSGGANTEAFF. The CDR3 nucleotides read TGTGCCAGCAGTGGGGGGGCAAACACTGAAGCTTTCTTT.

The rearrangement joins TRBV9 to TRBJ1-1; the match to TRBD1 covers 8 bases. This CDR3 has 16 amino acids. J lost 3 bases, V lost 0 bases, and 7 bases had no gene match. Germline V gives CDR1 SGDLS, CDR2 YYNGEE. The CDR3 sequence: CASSVGGRGLDTEAFF. CDR3 DNA sequence: TGTGCCAGCAGCGTAGGTGGCAGGGGGCTGGACACTGAAGCTTTCTTT. Full variable domain (remainder filled in from reference TRBV9 and TRBJ1-1): DSGVTQTPKHLITATGQRVTLRCSPRSGDLSVYWYQQSLDQGLQFLIQYYNGEERAKGNILERFSAQQFPDLHSELNLSSLELGDSALYFCASSVGGRGLDTEAFFGQGTRLTVV.

A few counts support this clone. The rearrangement joins TRBV4-1 to TRBJ2-5; 7 bases agree with TRBD2. The CDR3 consists of 17 residues. V lost 1 base to trimming and J lost 1 base; unmatched junction nucleotides: 9. Germline V gene data show CDR1 as MGHRA and CDR2 as YSYEKL. For the CDR3, the DNA is TGCGCCAGCAGCCAAGGGACGGCGGGAGTGGTCCAAGAGACCCAGTACTTC. It specifies CASSQGTAGVVQETQYF.

This clone has only one observation. The chain uses TRBV29-1 and TRBJ2-5, with D possibly TRBD2 on 6 matching bases. CDR1 SQVTM and CDR2 ANQGSEA come from the germline V gene. Trimming removed 5 bases from V and 4 bases from J, with 8 bases in between. The CDR3 extends over 11 amino acids. The CDR3 DNA reads TGCAGCGTTCAGGGAGGAGAGACCCAGTACTTC. This gives the protein CSVQGGETQYF.